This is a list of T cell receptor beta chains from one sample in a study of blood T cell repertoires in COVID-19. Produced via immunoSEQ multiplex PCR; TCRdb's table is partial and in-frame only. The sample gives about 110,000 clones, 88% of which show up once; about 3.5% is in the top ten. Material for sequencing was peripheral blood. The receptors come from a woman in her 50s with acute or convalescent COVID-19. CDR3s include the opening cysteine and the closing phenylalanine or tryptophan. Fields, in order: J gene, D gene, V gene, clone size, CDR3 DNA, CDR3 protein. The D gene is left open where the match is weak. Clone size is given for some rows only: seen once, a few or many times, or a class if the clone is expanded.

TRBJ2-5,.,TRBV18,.,TGTGCCAGCTCACCACCGCAGGGGTCGAAGGGGGAGACCCAGTACTTC,CASSPPQGSKGETQYF
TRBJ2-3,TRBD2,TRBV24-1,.,TGTGCCACCAGTGTAGGCGGGAGTTTCCCAGATACGCAGTATTTT,CATSVGGSFPDTQYF
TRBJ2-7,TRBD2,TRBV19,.,TGTGCCAGTAGTATAGCTAGCGGGGACTACGAGCAGTACTTC,CASSIASGDYEQYF
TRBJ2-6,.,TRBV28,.,TGTGCCAGCAGTTCCCTCGGGGGACCCTCTGGGGCCAACGTCCTGACTTTC,CASSSLGGPSGANVLTF
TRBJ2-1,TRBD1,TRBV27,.,TGTGCCAGCAGCCCACAGGGGGCCTCCTACAATGAGCAGTTCTTC,CASSPQGASYNEQFF
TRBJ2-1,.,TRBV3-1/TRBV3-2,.,TGTGCCAGCAGCCAAGGGCGGCGGGAGCAGTTCTTC,CASSQGRREQFF
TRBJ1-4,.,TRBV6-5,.,TGTGCCAGCAAATCCGTGGCTGATAATGAAAAACTGTTTTTT,CASKSVADNEKLFF
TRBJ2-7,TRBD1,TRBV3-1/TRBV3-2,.,TGTGCCAGCAGCCCCCCGGGACAGTACGAGCAGTACTTC,CASSPPGQYEQYF
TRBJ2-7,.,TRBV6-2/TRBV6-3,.,TGTGCCAGCAGTTATCCGCCCCTAAGCTCCTACGAGCAGTACTTC,CASSYPPLSSYEQYF
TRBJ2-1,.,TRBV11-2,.,TGTGCCAGCAGCTTAGTTGTCGGCGGGGTGAATGAGCAGTTCTTC,CASSLVVGGVNEQFF
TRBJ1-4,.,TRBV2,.,TGTGCCAGCAGTGAAGCACAGGTTACTAATGAAAAACTGTTTTTT,CASSEAQVTNEKLFF
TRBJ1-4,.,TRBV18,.,TGTGCCAGCTCACCATCGTCAGGGGTCATAGGTGAAAAACTGTTTTTT,CASSPSSGVIGEKLFF
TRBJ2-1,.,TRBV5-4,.,TGTGCCAGCAGCTTGGCCTACGGGAGCTACAATGAGCAGTTCTTC,CASSLAYGSYNEQFF
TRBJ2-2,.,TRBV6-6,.,TGTGCCAGCAGTTTCCTCCAAGCTCGCGGGGAGCTGTTTTTT,CASSFLQARGELFF
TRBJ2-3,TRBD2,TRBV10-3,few,TGTGCCATCAGTGTGCGGATCCTAGCGGAAAGCACAGATACGCAGTATTTT,CAISVRILAESTDTQYF
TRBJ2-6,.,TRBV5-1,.,TGCGCCAGCAGCAAATCCTCCGAGGTTGGGGCCAACGTCCTGACTTTC,CASSKSSEVGANVLTF
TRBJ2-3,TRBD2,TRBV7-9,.,TGTGCCAGCAGCTTAGGAGGACTAGCGGGGATACGCACAGATACGCAGTATTTT,CASSLGGLAGIRTDTQYF
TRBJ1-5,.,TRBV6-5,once,TGTGCCAGCAGTTTGGGCCAACGGGGGCCCCAGCATTTT,CASSLGQRGPQHF
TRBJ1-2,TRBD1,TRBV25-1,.,TGTGCCAGCAGTGAATCGGACAGGTCTTCTGATGGCTACACCTTC,CASSESDRSSDGYTF
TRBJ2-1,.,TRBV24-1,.,TGTGCCACCAGCCCCCCTAGGGGGAGGGCCTTGGGCTCCTACAATGAGCAGTTCTTC,CATSPPRGRALGSYNEQFF
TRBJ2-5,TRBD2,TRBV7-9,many,TGTGCCAGCAGCCCAGTAGCGGGAGGTCTGGCCCAGTACTTC,CASSPVAGGLAQYF
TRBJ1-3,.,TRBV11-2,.,TGTGCCAGCAGCGAAGACATAGGAAACACCATATATTTT,CASSEDIGNTIYF
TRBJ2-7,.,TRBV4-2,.,TGTGCCAGCAGCCTGATCGAAGAGGCCGAGCAGTACTTC,CASSLIEEAEQYF
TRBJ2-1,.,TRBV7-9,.,TGTGCCAGCAGCTTAGGGGCTAGCGAGCTCTACAATGAGCAGTTCTTC,CASSLGASELYNEQFF
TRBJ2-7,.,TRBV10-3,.,TGTGCCATCAGTGATCCTGGCTTGACCTACGAGCAGTACTTC,CAISDPGLTYEQYF
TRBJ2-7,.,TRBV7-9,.,TGTGCCAGCAGCTTAGGGGGGCTACAGGGACACGAGCAGTACTTC,CASSLGGLQGHEQYF
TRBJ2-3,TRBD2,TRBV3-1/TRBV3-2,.,TGTGCCAGCAGCCGTCGGACTAGCGGGGCTCTATCCCCGACAGATACGCAGTATTTT,CASSRRTSGALSPTDTQYF
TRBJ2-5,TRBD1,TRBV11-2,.,TGTGCCAGCAGCCGGGACAGGGGCCAAGAGACCCAGTACTTC,CASSRDRGQETQYF
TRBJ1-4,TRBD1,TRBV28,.,TGTGCCAGCTGTGGGACAGGGGGCAATGAAAAACTGTTTTTT,CASCGTGGNEKLFF